This record covers a single T cell receptor beta chain. These data belong to a study of cytomegalovirus exposure and HLA in healthy donors. The CDR3 is 16 amino acids. The trim removed 5 bases at V and 1 base at J, leaving 10 bases unmatched. Germline V gene sequence: CDR1 SGHAT, CDR2 FQNNGV. The PCR ran on 60 Vbeta and 13 Jbeta primers. Only in-frame clones appear in the TCRdb table, and some are missing; sequencing was by immunoSEQ multiplex PCR. The table has 110,000 to 150,000 clones, more than 70% seen once. The TCR was taken from a man in his forties or fifties in good health and CMV-seronegative. The gene calls are TRBV11-2 and TRBJ1-1; 7 nucleotides agree with TRBD1. Sequenced: PBMCs. The CDR3 nucleotides read TGTGCCAGCAGCATACGCCGTACAGGGGAGAACACTGAAGCTTTCTTT. Protein sequence: CASSIRRTGENTEAFF.